This T cell receptor beta chain is from a study of blood T cell repertoires in COVID-19. About this clone: The same CDR3 can be traced to other DNA sequences in this sample.

Repertoires were generated with immunoSEQ multiplex PCR, while TCRdb's copy carries only in-frame clones and drops some. The sample lists over 300,000 clones; 80% to 90% were seen once. Material for sequencing was PBMCs or T cells enriched from blood (not recorded which). The clonotype originates from a man aged 25-45 years who had recovered from COVID-19.

As DNA, the CDR3 is TGTGCCAGCAGTCTGGGGACAGGCGGCTACACCTTC. It translates to CASSLGTGGYTF. J is TRBJ1-2 and V is TRBV12-3 or TRBV12-4, with 8 bases aligning to TRBD1. V shed 5 bases and J 8 bases; nucleotides not matched to a gene: 4. There are 12 residues in the CDR3.